These 10 T cell receptor beta chains share one sample of origin, sequenced in a study of shared clonotypes between healthy human individuals. Sequenced by immunoSEQ multiplex PCR; TCRdb stores in-frame clones only, minus some. The data hold approximately 620,000 clones, with almost 97% observed a single time. The material sequenced was naive CD4+ T cells sorted from blood. The subset: CD45RA+ positively selected. These receptors were collected from a woman in her 30s in good health.

The chain uses TRBV9 and TRBJ2-1; 12 bases agree with TRBD2. V shed 0 bases, J shed 8 bases, and the junction held 12 bases outside the gene matches. Germline V gene lookup returns CDR1 SGDLS and CDR2 YYNGEE. The CDR3 is made up of 18 amino acids. As DNA, the CDR3 is TGTGCCAGCAGCGTAGGTCCCCGACTAGCGGGAGAGAGGCATGAGCAGTTCTTC. Translated: CASSVGPRLAGERHEQFF.

This clone was detected once. The V and J genes are TRBV5-5 and TRBJ2-3; 7 bases fit TRBD2. The length of the CDR3 is 14 residues. The germline V gene has CDR1 SGHKS and CDR2 YYEKEE (reference sequence). Trimming took 4 bases from V and 6 from J; bases not matched to a gene: 8. CDR3 sequence: CASSLLLGGDTQYF. The CDR3, as DNA: TGTGCCAGCAGCCTCCTTTTGGGGGGGGATACGCAGTATTTT.

The V gene is TRBV21-1, the J gene TRBJ2-7; the tabulated D call, TRBD1, remains unverified against the DNA. TRBV21-1 is assigned pseudogene status. This CDR3 comprises 14 residues. CDR3 coding DNA: TGTGCCAGCAGCGGTCGCAGGCGCACCTACGAGCAGTACTTC. Translation: CASSGRRRTYEQYF.

The rearrangement joins TRBV30 to TRBJ2-1, with D possibly being TRBD2 (6 bases). The ends were cut back, 4 bases at V and 6 bases at J, with 16 bases in the middle. CDR1 and CDR2 from the germline V gene are GTSNPN and SVGIG (reference sequence). The CDR3 loop spans 14 amino acids. The CDR3 sequence is CAWMTSRGFNEQFF. The CDR3 bases are TGTGCCTGGATGACTAGTAGGGGTTTCAATGAGCAGTTCTTC.

V gene TRBV7-9 combines with J gene TRBJ2-5, with D tentatively TRBD1 (5 bases). The V gene lost 5 bases and the J gene lost 2 bases, with 12 bases spanning the gap. Germline V gene sequence: CDR1 SEHNR, CDR2 FQNEAQ (reference sequence). The CDR3 loop spans 14 amino acids. For the CDR3, the DNA is TGTGCCAGCAGCCCCGGACACCTACAAGAGACCCAGTACTTC. It codes for CASSPGHLQETQYF.

The chain joins TRBV27 to TRBJ2-7; D might be TRBD1 or TRBD2, each matching 7 bases. CDR1 is MNHEY, CDR2 SMNVEV, per germline (reference sequence). V was cut by 6 bases and J by 5 bases, with 17 bases left in between. CDR3 length: 14 amino acids. The CDR3: CASSRSGGVNEQYF. CDR3 nucleotides: TGTGCCAGCAGCAGATCAGGGGGGGTTAACGAGCAGTACTTC.

The CDR3 loop reads CASSYTRQGLNTEAFF. The CDR3 nucleotides read TGTGCCAGCAGCTATACCCGACAGGGCCTGAACACTGAAGCTTTCTTT. The chain uses TRBV5-4 and TRBJ1-1; TRBD1 agrees at 7 bases. The junction had 8 bases not matched to a gene; V was cut back by 3 bases and J by 0 bases. The CDR3 runs to 16 residues. Per germline, CDR1 SGHNT and CDR2 YYREEE (reference sequence).

J is TRBJ1-5 and V is TRBV30, with D hard to call. Germline CDR1 and CDR2: GTSNPN and SVGIG (reference sequence). V was cut by 5 bases and J by 3 bases, with 8 bases left in between. The CDR3 is 12 amino acids. The CDR3 here is CAWGQTNQPQHF. The DNA of the CDR3 is TGTGCCTGGGGGCAGACCAATCAGCCCCAGCATTTT.

The chain couples TRBV11-2 to TRBJ2-5; a weak D match, TRBD2 (6 bases). The J call may be wrong; the DNA end is better matched by TRBJ2-7. CDR3 length: 15 amino acids. Germline assignment: CDR1 SGHAT and CDR2 FQNNGV. This chain's CDR3 is CASSFGRDVGDEQYF. Here the CDR3 DNA reads TGTGCCAGCAGCTTTGGGCGGGACGTAGGGGACGAGCAGTACTTC.

The rearrangement joins TRBV28 to TRBJ1-5, with a weak D call TRBD1 (6 bases). The CDR3 is 14 amino acids. CDR1 and CDR2 (germline): MDHEN, SYDVKM. Trimming removed 2 bases from V and 5 bases from J, with 10 bases in between. CDR3 in amino acids: CASSLQGIDQPQHF. The CDR3 bases are TGTGCCAGCAGTTTACAGGGGATAGATCAGCCCCAGCATTTT.